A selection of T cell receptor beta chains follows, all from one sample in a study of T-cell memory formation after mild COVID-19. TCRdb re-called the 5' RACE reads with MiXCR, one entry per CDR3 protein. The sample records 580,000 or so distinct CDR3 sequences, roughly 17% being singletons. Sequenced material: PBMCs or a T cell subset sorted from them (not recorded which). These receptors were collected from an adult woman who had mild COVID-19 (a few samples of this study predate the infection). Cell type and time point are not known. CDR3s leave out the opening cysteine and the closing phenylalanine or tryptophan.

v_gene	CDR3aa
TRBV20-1	SASGQGLVGFNEQF
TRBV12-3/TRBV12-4	ASSGRDRGRGASPLH
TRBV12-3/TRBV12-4	ASSTGFRTPYEQY
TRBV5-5	ASSLLGGNYGYT
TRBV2	ASRGFQSSYEQY
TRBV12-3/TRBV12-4	ASTYLRFQGQATYSSTDTQY
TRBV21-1	ASSKGGLANNEQF
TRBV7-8	ASSLGTGSGYRPQH
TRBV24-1	ATSVRNQSYGYT
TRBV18	ASSPGRGPGANVLT
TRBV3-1	ASSQGLTYEQY
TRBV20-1	SARDRLAGEAYDEQY
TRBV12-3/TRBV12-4	ASSTSGRIETQC
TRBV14	ASSQEMGQGINYGYT
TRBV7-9	ASSYNTGVLNEQY
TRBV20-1	SATHSGRGYEQY
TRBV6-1	ASSDRTSGSYEQY
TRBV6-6	ASTLTGTSTDTQY
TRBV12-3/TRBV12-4	ASRYPGVTEAF
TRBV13	ASSFSAGGAEQY
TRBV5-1	ASSLSLAGGPQETQY
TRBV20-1	SARAQAFSYEQY
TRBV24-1	ATSDPGPTGELF
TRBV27	ASSFEGEEQY
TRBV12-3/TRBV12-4	ASSLGPGEPYEQY
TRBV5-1	ATREGADTQY
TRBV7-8	ASSYGLASTDTQY
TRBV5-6	ASSLVLAGGPYEQY
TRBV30	AWSGLAVSSTDTQY
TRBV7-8	ASSQPRVAGKWYEQY
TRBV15	ATSREPGREEKLF
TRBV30	AWSWGQPLGEQY
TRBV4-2	ASSQLTSGVVGGELF
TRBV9	ASSDGTVGDQPQH
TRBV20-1	SARDPRGEGNQPQH
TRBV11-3	ASSSPSGFDYEQY
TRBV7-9	ASSLPRARTDTQY
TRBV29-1	SVGRGLSYEQY
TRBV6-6	ASSLGVGQF
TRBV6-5	ASSYAGEYNEQF
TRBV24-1	ATSERDTQY
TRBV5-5	ASSLSWGYEQY
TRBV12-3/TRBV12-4	ASSPFRGSTDTQY
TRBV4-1	ASSRSRGGNQPQH
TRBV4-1	ASSLASMNTEAF
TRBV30	AWSLTSGAYNEQF